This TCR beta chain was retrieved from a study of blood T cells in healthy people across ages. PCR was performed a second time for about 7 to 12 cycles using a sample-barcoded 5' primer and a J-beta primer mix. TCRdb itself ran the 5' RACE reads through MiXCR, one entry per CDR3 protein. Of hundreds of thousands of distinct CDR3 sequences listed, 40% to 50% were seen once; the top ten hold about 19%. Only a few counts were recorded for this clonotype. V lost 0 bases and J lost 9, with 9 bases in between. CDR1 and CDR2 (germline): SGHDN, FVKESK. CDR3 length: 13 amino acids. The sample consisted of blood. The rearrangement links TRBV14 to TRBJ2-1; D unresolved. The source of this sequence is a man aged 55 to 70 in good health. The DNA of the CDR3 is TGTGCCAGCAGCCAAGAGGGGTGGGTTGAGCAGTTCTTC. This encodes CASSQEGWVEQFF.